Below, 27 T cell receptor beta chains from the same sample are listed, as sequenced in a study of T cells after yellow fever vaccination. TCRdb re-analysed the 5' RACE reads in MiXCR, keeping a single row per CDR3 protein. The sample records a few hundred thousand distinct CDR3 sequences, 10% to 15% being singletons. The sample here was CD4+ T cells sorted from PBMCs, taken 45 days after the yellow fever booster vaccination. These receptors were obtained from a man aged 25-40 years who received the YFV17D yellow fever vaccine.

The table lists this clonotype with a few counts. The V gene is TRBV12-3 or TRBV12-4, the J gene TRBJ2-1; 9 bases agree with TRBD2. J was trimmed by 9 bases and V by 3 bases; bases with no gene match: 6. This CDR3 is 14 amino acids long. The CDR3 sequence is CASSLREGRGEQFF. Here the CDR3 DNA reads TGTGCCAGCAGTTTGCGGGAGGGCCGCGGTGAGCAGTTCTTC.

As DNA, the CDR3 is TGTGCCAGCAGCCAAGATGGACAGGGTAACTCTGGGGCCAACGTCCTGACTTTC. Amino acid sequence: CASSQDGQGNSGANVLTF. This chain links TRBV4-2 with TRBJ2-6; 8 nucleotides line up with TRBD1. V shed 0 bases and J 0 bases; nucleotides not matched to a gene: 4. Germline V gives CDR1 LGHNA, CDR2 YNFKEQ. The CDR3 extends over 18 amino acids.

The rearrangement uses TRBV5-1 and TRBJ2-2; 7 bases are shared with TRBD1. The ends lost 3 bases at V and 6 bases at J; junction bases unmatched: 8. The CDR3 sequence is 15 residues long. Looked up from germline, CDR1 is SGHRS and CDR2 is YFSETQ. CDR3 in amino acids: CASSSGQVGAGELFF. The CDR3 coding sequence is TGCGCCAGCAGCTCCGGACAGGTCGGAGCCGGGGAGCTGTTTTTT.

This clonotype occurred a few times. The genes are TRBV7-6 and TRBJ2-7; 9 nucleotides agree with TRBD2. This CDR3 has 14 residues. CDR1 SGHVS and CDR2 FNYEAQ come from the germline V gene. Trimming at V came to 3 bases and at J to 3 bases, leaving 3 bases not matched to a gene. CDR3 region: CASSLDSGSYEQYF. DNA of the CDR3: TGTGCCAGCAGCTTGGATAGCGGGAGCTACGAGCAGTACTTC. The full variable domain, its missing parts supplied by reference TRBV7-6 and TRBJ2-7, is GAGVSQSPRYKVTKRGQDVALRCDPISGHVSLYWYRQALGQGPEFLTYFNYEAQQDKSGLPNDRFSAERPEGSISTLTIQRTEQRDSAMYRCASSLDSGSYEQYFGPGTRLTVT.

As DNA, the CDR3 is TGCAGTGCTTGCCGTTCAGGGGGCACTGAAGCTTTCTTT. Amino acid sequence: CSACRSGGTEAFF. The chain couples TRBV20-1 to TRBJ1-1; 7 bases map to TRBD1. Looked up from germline, CDR1 is DFQATT and CDR2 is SNEGSKA (reference sequence). Trimming removed 5 bases from V and 4 bases from J; junction bases left unmatched: 7. The CDR3 covers 13 residues.

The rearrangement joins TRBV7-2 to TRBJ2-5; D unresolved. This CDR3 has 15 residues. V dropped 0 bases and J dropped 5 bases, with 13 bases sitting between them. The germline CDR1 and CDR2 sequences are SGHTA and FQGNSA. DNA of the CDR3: TGTGCCAGCAGCTTAGCCCGGAACTCAATTGAGACCCAGTACTTC. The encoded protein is CASSLARNSIETQYF. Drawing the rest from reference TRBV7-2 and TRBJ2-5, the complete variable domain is GAGVSQSPSNKVTEKGKDVELRCDPISGHTALYWYRQSLGQGLEFLIYFQGNSAPDKSGLPSDRFSAERTGGSVSTLTIQRTQQEDSAVYLCASSLARNSIETQYFGPGTRLLVL.

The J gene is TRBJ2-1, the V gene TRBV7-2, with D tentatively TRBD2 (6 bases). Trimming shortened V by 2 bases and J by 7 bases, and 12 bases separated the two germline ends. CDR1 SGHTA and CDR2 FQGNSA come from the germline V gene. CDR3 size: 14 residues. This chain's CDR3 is CASSLIASGNEQFF. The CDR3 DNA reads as TGTGCCAGCAGCTTAATAGCCAGCGGGAATGAGCAGTTCTTC. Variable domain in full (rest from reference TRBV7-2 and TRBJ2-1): GAGVSQSPSNKVTEKGKDVELRCDPISGHTALYWYRQSLGQGLEFLIYFQGNSAPDKSGLPSDRFSAERTGGSVSTLTIQRTQQEDSAVYLCASSLIASGNEQFFGPGTRLTVL.

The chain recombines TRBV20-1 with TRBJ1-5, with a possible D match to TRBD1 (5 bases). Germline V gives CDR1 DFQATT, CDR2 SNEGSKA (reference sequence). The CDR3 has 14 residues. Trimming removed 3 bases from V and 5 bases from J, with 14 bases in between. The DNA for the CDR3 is TGCAGTGCTAGTTCGGTACAAGGGGATCAGCCCCAGCATTTT. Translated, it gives CSASSVQGDQPQHF.

The CDR3 coding sequence is TGTGCCAGCAGGGACAGGCCCTCTGGGGCCAACGTCCTGACTTTC. As protein: CASRDRPSGANVLTF. The rearrangement uses TRBV6-1 and TRBJ2-6; 7 bases map to TRBD1. J was trimmed by 0 bases and V by 6 bases; bases with no gene match: 2. The CDR3 length is 15 residues. CDR1 is MNHNS, CDR2 SASEGT, per germline.

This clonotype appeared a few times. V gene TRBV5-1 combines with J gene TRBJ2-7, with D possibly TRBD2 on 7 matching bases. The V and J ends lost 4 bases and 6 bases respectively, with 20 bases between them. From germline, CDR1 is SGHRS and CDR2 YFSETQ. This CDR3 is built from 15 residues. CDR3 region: CASSAAGGRTVEQYF. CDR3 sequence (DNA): TGCGCCAGCAGCGCTGCCGGGGGGCGCACGGTCGAGCAGTACTTC.

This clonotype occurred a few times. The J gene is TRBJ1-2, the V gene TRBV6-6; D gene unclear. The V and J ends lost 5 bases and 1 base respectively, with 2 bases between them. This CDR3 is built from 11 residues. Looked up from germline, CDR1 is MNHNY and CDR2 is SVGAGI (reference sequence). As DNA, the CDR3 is TGTGCCAGCAGTAATAACTATGGCTACACCTTC. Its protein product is CASSNNYGYTF.

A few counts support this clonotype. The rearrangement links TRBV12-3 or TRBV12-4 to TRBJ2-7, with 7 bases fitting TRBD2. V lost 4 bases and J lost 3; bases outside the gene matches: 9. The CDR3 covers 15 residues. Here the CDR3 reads CASSSAGRGDYEQYF. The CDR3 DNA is TGTGCCAGCAGTTCCGCGGGGAGGGGAGACTACGAGCAGTACTTC.

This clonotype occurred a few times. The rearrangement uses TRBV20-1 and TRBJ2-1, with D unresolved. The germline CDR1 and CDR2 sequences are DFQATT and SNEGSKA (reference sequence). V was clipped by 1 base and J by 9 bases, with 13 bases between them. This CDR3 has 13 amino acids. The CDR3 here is CSARASASSEQFF. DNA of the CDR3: TGCAGTGCTAGAGCGTCCGCGTCTAGTGAGCAGTTCTTC.

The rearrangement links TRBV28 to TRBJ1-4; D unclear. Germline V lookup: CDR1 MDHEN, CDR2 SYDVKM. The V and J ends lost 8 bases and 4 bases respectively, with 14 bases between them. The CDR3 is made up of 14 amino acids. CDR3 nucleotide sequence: TGTGCCAGCGGTACGGCCATTCTTAATGAAAAACTGTTTTTT. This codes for CASGTAILNEKLFF.

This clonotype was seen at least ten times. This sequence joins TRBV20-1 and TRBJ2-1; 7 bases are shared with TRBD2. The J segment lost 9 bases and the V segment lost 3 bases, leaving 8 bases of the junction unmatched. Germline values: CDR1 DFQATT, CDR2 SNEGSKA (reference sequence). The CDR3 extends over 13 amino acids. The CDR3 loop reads CSASRREKAEQFF. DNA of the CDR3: TGCAGTGCTAGCAGGCGGGAGAAGGCTGAGCAGTTCTTC.

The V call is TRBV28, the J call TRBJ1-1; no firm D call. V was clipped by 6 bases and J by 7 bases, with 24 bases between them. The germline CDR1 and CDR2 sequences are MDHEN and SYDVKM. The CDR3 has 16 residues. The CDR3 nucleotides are TGTGCCAGCAGATCCACCAGACCGGGCCGAATGGTTGAAGCTTTCTTT. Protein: CASRSTRPGRMVEAFF. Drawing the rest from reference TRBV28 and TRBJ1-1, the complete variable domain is DVKVTQSSRYLVKRTGEKVFLECVQDMDHENMFWYRQDPGLGLRLIYFSYDVKMKEKGDIPEGYSVSREKKERFSLILESASTNQTSMYLCASRSTRPGRMVEAFFGQGTRLTVV.

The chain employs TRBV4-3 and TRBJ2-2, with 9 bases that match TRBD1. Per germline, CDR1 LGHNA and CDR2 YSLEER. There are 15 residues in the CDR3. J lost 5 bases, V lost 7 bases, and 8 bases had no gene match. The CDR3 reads CASTPGTGRTGELFF. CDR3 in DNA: TGCGCCAGCACTCCCGGGACAGGGAGGACCGGGGAGCTGTTTTTT.

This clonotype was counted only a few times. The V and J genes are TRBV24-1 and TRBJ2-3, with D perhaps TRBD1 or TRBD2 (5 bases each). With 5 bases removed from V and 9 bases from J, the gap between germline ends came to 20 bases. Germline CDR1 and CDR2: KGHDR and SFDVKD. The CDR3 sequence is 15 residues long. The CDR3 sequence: CATSAPSGATGTQYF. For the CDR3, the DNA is TGTGCCACCAGTGCCCCAAGCGGAGCCACAGGAACGCAGTATTTT.

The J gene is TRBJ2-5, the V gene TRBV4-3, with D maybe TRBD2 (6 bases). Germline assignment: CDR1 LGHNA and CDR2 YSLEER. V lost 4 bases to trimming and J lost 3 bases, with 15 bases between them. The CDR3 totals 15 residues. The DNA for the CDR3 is TGCGCCAGCAGCCCCTTCGGGGCTAGCGAAGAGACCCAGTACTTC. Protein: CASSPFGASEETQYF.

The CDR3 region is CASSSAGGRSTDTQYF. In DNA, the CDR3 is TGTGCCAGCAGCTCCGCCGGGGGTCGTAGCACAGATACGCAGTATTTT. V usage is TRBV5-4 and J usage is TRBJ2-3, with D perhaps TRBD2 (6 bases). CDR1 is SGHNT and CDR2 is YYREEE in the germline V gene (reference sequence). Trimming took off 3 bases at V and 0 bases at J, with 14 bases between the two ends. The CDR3 extends over 16 amino acids. Using reference TRBV5-4 and TRBJ2-3 for the parts outside the CDR3, the full variable domain is ETGVTQSPTHLIKTRGQQVTLRCSSQSGHNTVSWYQQALGQGPQFIFQYYREEENGRGNFPPRFSGLQFPNYSSELNVNALELDDSALYLCASSSAGGRSTDTQYFGPGTRLTVL.

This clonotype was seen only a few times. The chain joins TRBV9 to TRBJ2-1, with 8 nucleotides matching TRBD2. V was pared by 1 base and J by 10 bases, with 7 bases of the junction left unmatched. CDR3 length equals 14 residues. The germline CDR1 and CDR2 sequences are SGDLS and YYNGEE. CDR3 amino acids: CASSVRGTSSEQFF. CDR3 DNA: TGTGCCAGCAGCGTACGAGGGACTAGTAGCGAGCAGTTCTTC.

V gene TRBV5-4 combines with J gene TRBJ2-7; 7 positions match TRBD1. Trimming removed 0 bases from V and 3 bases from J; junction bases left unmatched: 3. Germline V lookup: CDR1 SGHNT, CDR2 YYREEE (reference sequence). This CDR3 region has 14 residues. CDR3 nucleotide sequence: TGTGCCAGCAGCTTGGAAAGGACAGGCTACGAGCAGTACTTC. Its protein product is CASSLERTGYEQYF.

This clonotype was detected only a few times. In DNA, the CDR3 is TGTGCCAGTAGTTCGCCTAGTTTCACCGGGGAGCTGTTTTTT. Amino acid sequence: CASSSPSFTGELFF. The gene calls are TRBV19 and TRBJ2-2; D is uncertain. The CDR3 runs 14 residues. The V end was cut by 5 bases, the J end by 4 bases, with 11 bases between. CDR1 LNHDA and CDR2 SQIVND come from the germline V gene (reference sequence).

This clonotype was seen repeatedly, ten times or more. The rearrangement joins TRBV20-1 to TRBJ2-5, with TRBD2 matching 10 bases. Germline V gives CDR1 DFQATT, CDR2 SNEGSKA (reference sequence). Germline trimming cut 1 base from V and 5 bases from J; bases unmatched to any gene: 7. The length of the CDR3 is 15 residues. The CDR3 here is CSARVGSGRWETQYF. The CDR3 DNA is TGCAGTGCTAGAGTTGGTAGCGGGAGGTGGGAGACCCAGTACTTC.

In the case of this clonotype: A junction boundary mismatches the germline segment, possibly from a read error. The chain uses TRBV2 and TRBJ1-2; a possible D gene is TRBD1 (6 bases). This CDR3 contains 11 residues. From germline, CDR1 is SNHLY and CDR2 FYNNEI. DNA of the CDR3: TGTGCCAGCAGCAACAGGGATGGCCACACCTTC. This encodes CASSNRDGHTF.

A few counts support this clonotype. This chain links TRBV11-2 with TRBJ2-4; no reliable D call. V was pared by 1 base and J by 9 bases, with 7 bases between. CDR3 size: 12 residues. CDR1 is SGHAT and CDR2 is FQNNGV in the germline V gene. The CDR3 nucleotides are TGTGCCAGCAGCTTAGCCGGGCCCATTCAGTACTTC. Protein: CASSLAGPIQYF.

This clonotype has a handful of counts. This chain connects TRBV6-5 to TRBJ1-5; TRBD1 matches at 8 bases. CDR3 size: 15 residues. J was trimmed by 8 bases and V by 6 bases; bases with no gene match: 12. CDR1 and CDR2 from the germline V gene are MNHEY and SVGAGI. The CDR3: CASSVGQGSFEPQHF. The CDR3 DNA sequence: TGTGCCAGCAGCGTTGGACAGGGATCGTTTGAGCCCCAGCATTTT.